This TCR beta chain is drawn from a study of OX40 agonist ivuxolimab in advanced cancers. This clone was seen more than once but under ten times. This CDR3 spans 15 amino acids. After removal of 5 bases from V and 7 bases from J, the junction contained 7 bases not matched to a gene. Germline values: CDR1 SGHAT, CDR2 FQNNGV. Generated by immunoSEQ multiplex PCR, the TCRdb table keeps only in-frame clones and is missing some. The sample holds more than 100,000 clones, just over 90% seen once. Sequenced material: CD4+ or CD8+ T cells sorted from blood, taken in a trial of the OX40 agonist ivuxolimab. The V gene is TRBV11-2, the J gene TRBJ2-1; 11 nucleotides line up with TRBD2. This clonotype was obtained from an adult with an advanced solid tumor such as melanoma, head and neck, liver or kidney cancer. The CDR3 nucleotides are TGTGCCAGCAGCCCCCTAGCGGGAGGTCAGAATGAGCAGTTCTTC. Protein product: CASSPLAGGQNEQFF. Together with reference TRBV11-2 and TRBJ2-1, the CDR3 gives the full variable domain: EAGVAQSPRYKIIEKRQSVAFWCNPISGHATLYWYQQILGQGPKLLIQFQNNGVVDDSQLPKDRFSAERLKGVDSTLKIQPAKLEDSAVYLCASSPLAGGQNEQFFGPGTRLTVL.